The next 15 T cell receptor beta chains were all read from a single sample in a study of cytomegalovirus exposure and HLA in healthy donors. Primers included in the PCR were 60 Vbeta and 13 Jbeta primers. Generated by immunoSEQ multiplex PCR, the TCRdb table keeps only in-frame clones and is missing some. The sample records 170,000 or so clones, roughly 73% being singletons. Input material: PBMCs. These receptors originate from a woman under 40 in good health and CMV-seronegative.

This chain links TRBV19 with TRBJ1-1; no clear D. Between the trimmed V and J ends, which lost 3 bases and 1 base, there was a span of 9 bases. The CDR3 runs to 14 residues. Germline CDR1 is LNHDA and CDR2 is SQIVND (reference sequence). The CDR3 nucleotides read TGTGCCAGTAGTATCATCCCCCAGAACACTGAAGCTTTCTTT. It yields the protein CASSIIPQNTEAFF.

The rearrangement joins TRBV6-5 to TRBJ2-7; the D gene is possibly TRBD1 (6 bases). The CDR3 extends over 16 amino acids. V was pared by 0 bases and J by 3 bases, with 15 bases between. Germline values: CDR1 MNHEY, CDR2 SVGAGI. This chain's CDR3 is CASSYSVGDTNYEQYF. In DNA form, the CDR3 reads TGTGCCAGCAGTTACTCCGTTGGGGACACAAACTACGAGCAGTACTTC.

The chain joins TRBV25-1 to TRBJ2-2; 7 bases map to TRBD1. Trimming at V came to 2 bases and at J to 3 bases, leaving 3 bases not matched to a gene. Germline-derived CDR1 and CDR2 are MGHDK and SYGVNS. This CDR3 contains 15 residues. Written as DNA, the CDR3 is TGTGCCAGCAGTGAAGTAGGGGGCTACACCGGGGAGCTGTTTTTT. Translating it yields CASSEVGGYTGELFF.

This clone was detected only once. The chain is built from TRBV5-4 and TRBJ1-4, with D possibly being TRBD1 (5 bases). Trimming stripped 1 base from V and 11 bases from J, with 21 bases between. Germline V lookup: CDR1 SGHNT, CDR2 YYREEE (reference sequence). This CDR3 has 16 residues. CDR3: CASSLRDSGRGDKLFF. The CDR3 DNA follows: TGTGCCAGCAGCTTGCGGGACTCAGGGAGAGGGGACAAACTGTTTTTT. The whole variable domain, filled in from reference TRBV5-4 and TRBJ1-4, reads ETGVTQSPTHLIKTRGQQVTLRCSSQSGHNTVSWYQQALGQGPQFIFQYYREEENGRGNFPPRFSGLQFPNYSSELNVNALELDDSALYLCASSLRDSGRGDKLFFGSGTQLSVL.

This clone was observed a few times. The rearrangement uses TRBV6-6 and TRBJ1-5; 9 bases fit TRBD1. This CDR3 has 16 amino acids. Germline loops: CDR1 MNHNY, CDR2 SVGAGI (reference sequence). V was pared by 4 bases and J by 6 bases, with 10 bases of the junction left unmatched. The CDR3 nucleotides are TGTGCCAGCAGTTCCCGGGACAGGGAGCGTGGTCAGCCCCAGCATTTT. This encodes CASSSRDRERGQPQHF.

This rearrangement joins TRBV5-1 to TRBJ1-1; D is possibly TRBD1 (5 bases). The CDR3 totals 14 residues. The ends were cut back, 4 bases at V and 6 bases at J, with 16 bases in the middle. Germline V gene data show CDR1 as SGHRS and CDR2 as YFSETQ. DNA of the CDR3: TGCGCCAGCAGCAGCGGGGCCTCTACCCCTGAAGCTTTCTTT. This encodes CASSSGASTPEAFF.

This clone occurred a few times. The CDR3 nucleotides are TGCGCCAGCAGCTTGCGGAGCGGGGATTACAATGAGCAGTTCTTC. Amino acid sequence: CASSLRSGDYNEQFF. The chain carries TRBV5-1 and TRBJ2-1, with 7 bases that match TRBD2. CDR3 length equals 15 residues. The junction had 5 bases not matched to a gene; V was cut back by 1 base and J by 4 bases. Germline V gene lookup returns CDR1 SGHRS and CDR2 YFSETQ.

The rearrangement joins TRBV30 to TRBJ1-1; D is unresolved. The CDR3 is 12 amino acids. Trimming left V 0 bases short and J 4 bases short, with 6 bases between. CDR1 GTSNPN and CDR2 SVGIG come from the germline V gene (reference sequence). The CDR3 reads CAWSVAGTEAFF. DNA of the CDR3: TGTGCCTGGAGTGTAGCCGGCACTGAAGCTTTCTTT.

This clone was counted a few times. The chain combines TRBV6-5 with TRBJ2-1, with TRBD2 matching over 7 bases. The CDR3 extends over 16 amino acids. Trimming removed 2 bases from V and 5 bases from J; junction bases left unmatched: 9. From germline, CDR1 is MNHEY and CDR2 SVGAGI. The CDR3 reads CASSYVGTIGNNEQFF. CDR3 nucleotide sequence: TGTGCCAGCAGTTACGTCGGGACTATCGGGAACAATGAGCAGTTCTTC.

V gene TRBV13 combines with J gene TRBJ2-2; D might be TRBD2 (5 bases). Trimming stripped 3 bases from V and 6 bases from J, with 11 bases between. The CDR3 has 14 amino acids. Germline CDR1 is PRHDT and CDR2 is FYEKMQ (reference sequence). The CDR3 DNA sequence: TGTGCCAGCAGCTTTGACCGGCGGGCCGGGGAGCTGTTTTTT. Translated: CASSFDRRAGELFF. Full variable domain (outside the CDR3, taken from reference TRBV13 and TRBJ2-2): AAGVIQSPRHLIKEKRETATLKCYPIPRHDTVYWYQQGPGQDPQFLISFYEKMQSDKGSIPDRFSAQQFSDYHSELNMSSLELGDSALYFCASSFDRRAGELFFGEGSRLTVL.

This chain uses TRBV19 with TRBJ1-4; D gene unclear. The CDR3 spans 17 residues. The ends were cut back, 4 bases at V and 0 bases at J, with 15 bases in the middle. Germline CDR1 reads LNHDA; CDR2 reads SQIVND (reference sequence). The CDR3 here is CASSKRSTKTTNEKLFF. CDR3 coding DNA: TGTGCCAGTAGTAAACGGAGTACGAAAACAACTAATGAAAAACTGTTTTTT.

The chain joins TRBV18 to TRBJ1-1; no clear D. Germline CDR1 reads KGHSH; CDR2 reads LQKENI. V lost 2 bases and J lost 0, with 13 bases in between. The CDR3 loop spans 16 amino acids. CDR3 sequence: CASSPAETRMNTEAFF. For the CDR3, the DNA is TGTGCCAGCTCACCAGCAGAGACGAGGATGAACACTGAAGCTTTCTTT.

The CDR3 DNA reads TGTGCCAGCTCCCAGCAGAGGGACACCTACGAGCAGTACTTC. It yields the protein CASSQQRDTYEQYF. The gene calls are TRBV18 and TRBJ2-7; possible D gene TRBD1, 6 bases. Per the germline V gene, CDR1 is KGHSH and CDR2 is LQKENI. The CDR3 loop spans 14 amino acids. V was pared by 6 bases and J by 2 bases, with 14 bases between.

V and J are TRBV6-1 and TRBJ1-4, with D uncertain. This CDR3 is built from 12 residues. V lost 6 bases to trimming and J lost 8 bases, with 10 bases between them. The V gene's germline CDR1 is MNHNS and CDR2 SASEGT. The CDR3 nucleotides are TGTGCCAGCAGGCAGTGGGAGGAAAAACTGTTTTTT. Protein sequence: CASRQWEEKLFF.

The chain is built from TRBV2 and TRBJ2-5; D is ambiguous. The V end was cut by 7 bases, the J end by 1 base, with 10 bases between. Germline lookup yields CDR1 SNHLY and CDR2 FYNNEI. The CDR3 loop spans 13 amino acids. The CDR3 protein is CASTFRRQETQYF. CDR3 DNA sequence: TGTGCCAGCACCTTCAGGCGCCAAGAGACCCAGTACTTC.